This T cell receptor beta chain was identified during a study of OX40 agonist ivuxolimab in advanced cancers. Study as a whole: Each patient was given ivuxolimab into a vein every 2 weeks, at 0.01 to 10 mg/kg.

Produced via immunoSEQ multiplex PCR; TCRdb's table is partial and in-frame only. This sample has 100,000 or so clones, with roughly nine tenths found just once. CDR1 and CDR2 (germline): PRHDT, FYEKMQ (reference sequence). The V end lost 5 bases, the J end lost 0 bases, and 17 bases lay between the germline ends. The CDR3 sequence is 16 residues long. This receptor was obtained from an adult with an advanced solid tumor such as melanoma, head and neck, liver or kidney cancer. The sequenced sample was CD4+ or CD8+ T cells sorted from blood, obtained in a trial of the OX40 agonist ivuxolimab. The V and J genes are TRBV13 and TRBJ2-7; TRBD2 might be the D (5 bases). CDR3 bases: TGTGCCAGCAGCCCCCGGGTACGAGCGGTCTCCTACGAGCAGTACTTC. Protein: CASSPRVRAVSYEQYF.